This T cell receptor (beta chain) came from a study of blood T cell repertoires in COVID-19. Turning to the study itself: COVID-19 samples collected from the United States, Italy and Spain covered acute and convalescent phases. PBMCs, B-cell-depleted T cells, or T cells were the source of the cDNA or gDNA that made up the material.

Looked up from germline, CDR1 is MDHEN and CDR2 is SYDVKM. The CDR3 contains 23 residues. V shed 4 bases, J shed 0 bases, and the junction held 27 bases outside the gene matches. Seattle participants joined during active infection and were tracked over time. Authors' processing steps: Researchers report that nucleated cell counts were estimated from reference gene primer amplification. Sequencing was performed with immunoSEQ multiplex PCR; in TCRdb, only in-frame clones are kept and a portion is missing. The V and J calls and clone size come from that table; D and trimming were worked out from the DNA. The data show 150,000 to 200,000 clones, 81% seen once.

The chain is built from TRBV28 and TRBJ2-1; 7 bases align to TRBD1. The sample consisted of peripheral blood. The receptor was derived from a woman older than 75 with COVID-19, enrolled during active disease. The CDR3 DNA sequence: TGTGCCAGCAGTTCCCCCGGGACAGACACCCCTCTTTCACTTCTCAGCTCCTACAATGAGCAGTTCTTC. Its translation is CASSSPGTDTPLSLLSSYNEQFF.